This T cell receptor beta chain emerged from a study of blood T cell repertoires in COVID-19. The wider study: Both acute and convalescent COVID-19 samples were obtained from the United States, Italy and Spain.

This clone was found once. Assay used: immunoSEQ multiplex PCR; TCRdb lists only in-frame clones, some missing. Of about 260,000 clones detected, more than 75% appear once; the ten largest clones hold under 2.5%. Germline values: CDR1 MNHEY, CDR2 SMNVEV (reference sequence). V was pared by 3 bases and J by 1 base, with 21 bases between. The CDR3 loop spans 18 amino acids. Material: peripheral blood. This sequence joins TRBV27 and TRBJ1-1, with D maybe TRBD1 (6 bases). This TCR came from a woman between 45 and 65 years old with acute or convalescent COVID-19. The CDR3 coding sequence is TGTGCCAGCAGTTTTTTTTTGGTGGGGGCTGGGACGAACACTGAAGCTTTCTTT. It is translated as CASSFFLVGAGTNTEAFF.